Listed below are T cell receptor beta chains from one sample, sequenced in a study of regulatory T cells in long-lasting Graves disease. TCRdb fed the multiplex PCR reads into MiXCR, producing one record per CDR3 protein. The sample lists 700,000 or so distinct CDR3 sequences, 30% occurring once. Source: peripheral blood mononuclear cells (PBMCs), taken when the disease was refractory, from a patient treated with antithyroid drugs. These receptor sequences come from a female donor with Graves disease. Both conserved end residues are part of each CDR3. D genes are given only for firm matches. Clone size is not always given. Where it is, it says once, few, many or a class for expanded clones.

v_call	d_call	clone_size	j_call	cdr3_nt	cdr3_aa
TRBV11-2	TRBD1	.	TRBJ1-1	TGTGCCAGCAGCTTAGATCGGGGGACAGCGAACACTGAAGCTTTCTTT	CASSLDRGTANTEAFF
TRBV12-3/TRBV12-4	TRBD1	.	TRBJ2-2	TGTGCCAGCAGGCCGACAGGGGGCCTAGGAATCGGGGAGCTGTTTTTT	CASRPTGGLGIGELFF
TRBV5-1	.	.	TRBJ1-1	TGCGCCAGCAGCTTGGACAGCCAAGATAACACTGAAGCTTTCTTT	CASSLDSQDNTEAFF
TRBV19	.	.	TRBJ2-7	TGTGCCAGTAGTATACGCGGACAGTCCTACGAGCAGTACTTC	CASSIRGQSYEQYF
TRBV11-2	TRBD1	.	TRBJ1-1	TGTGCCAGCAGGCTAACAGGGGCCCTGGGGACTGAAGCTTTCTTT	CASRLTGALGTEAFF
TRBV24-1	.	.	TRBJ1-5	TGTGCCACCAGTGATTTCGGGGATCGGCCCCAGCATTTT	CATSDFGDRPQHF
TRBV28	.	few	TRBJ1-3	TGTGCCAGCAGTTTACCCCTGGGTTCTGGAAACACCATATATTTT	CASSLPLGSGNTIYF
TRBV30	TRBD1	.	TRBJ2-5	TGTGCCTGGAGGGGACAGGGCCTAGGGGAGACCCAGTACTTC	CAWRGQGLGETQYF
TRBV10-3	TRBD1	few	TRBJ1-2	TGTGCCATCAGTGAGACAGGGGGCAACTATGGCTACACCTTC	CAISETGGNYGYTF
TRBV4-1	.	.	TRBJ1-4	TGCGCCAGCAGCCACCCAGGGGCCACTAATGAAAAACTGTTTTTT	CASSHPGATNEKLFF
TRBV7-9	TRBD1	few	TRBJ2-7	TGTGCCAGCAGCTTAGCGGGACAGGCCTCCTACGAGCAGTACTTC	CASSLAGQASYEQYF
TRBV25-1	.	few	TRBJ2-5	TGTGCCAGCAGTGAATACAAGTTCCAAGAGACCCAGTACTTC	CASSEYKFQETQYF
TRBV2	TRBD2	few	TRBJ2-7	TGTGCCAGCAGCCCCCGGACTAGCGGGACCCACGAGCAGTACTTC	CASSPRTSGTHEQYF
TRBV28	TRBD2	.	TRBJ2-3	TGTGCCAGCAGTACAGGACCTAGCGGGAGTGCAGATACGCAGTATTTT	CASSTGPSGSADTQYF
TRBV10-1	.	.	TRBJ2-7	TGCGCCAGCGTAGTCTACGAGCAGTACTTC	CASVVYEQYF
TRBV12-3/TRBV12-4	.	many	TRBJ1-2	TGTGCCAGCAGTTTTAAGGGGAACTATGGCTACACCTTC	CASSFKGNYGYTF
TRBV5-1	TRBD2	.	TRBJ2-7	TGCGCCAGCAGCTGGGGGGGAGGGTCCAGCGACTACGAGCAGTACTTC	CASSWGGGSSDYEQYF
TRBV6-1	.	.	TRBJ1-1	TGTGCCAGCAGACTCCGGTCCTCCTCGGAAGCTTTCTTT	CASRLRSSSEAFF
TRBV29-1	.	few	TRBJ1-1	TGCAGCGTTGCCAGGGTCACTGAAGCTTTCTTT	CSVARVTEAFF
TRBV3-1	TRBD2	.	TRBJ2-7	TGTGCCAGCAGCCCGAGGTGGGGGGGCTACGAGCAGTACTTC	CASSPRWGGYEQYF
TRBV3-1	.	.	TRBJ1-2	TGTGCCAGCAGCCAAGCTTCGGGGAACGGCTACACCTTC	CASSQASGNGYTF
TRBV2	.	many	TRBJ1-1	TGTGCCAGCAGTGGTAGGGACCTCCGGAACACTGAAGCTTTCTTT	CASSGRDLRNTEAFF
TRBV27	TRBD1	.	TRBJ2-4	TGTGCCAGCAGTTTCTTAACGACAGGGCGAGCCAAAAACATTCAGTACTTC	CASSFLTTGRAKNIQYF
TRBV12-3/TRBV12-4	TRBD1	many	TRBJ1-5	TGTGCCAGCAGTTTCTCTACAGGGGTTAGCAATCAGCCCCAGCATTTT	CASSFSTGVSNQPQHF
TRBV12-3/TRBV12-4	.	few	TRBJ1-1	TGTGCCAGCAGCCCAAGACAGGACGAAGCTTTCTTT	CASSPRQDEAFF
TRBV25-1	.	.	TRBJ1-1	TGTGCCAGCACCCACCTGTGGGACACTGAAGCTTTCTTT	CASTHLWDTEAFF
TRBV24-1	TRBD2	.	TRBJ2-1	TGTGCCACCAGTGATTCGGGCGGGAGATCCTACAATGAGCAGTTCTTC	CATSDSGGRSYNEQFF
TRBV7-2	.	.	TRBJ1-1	TGTGCGGTGGGGTCGGCGAACACTGAAGCTTTCTTT	CAVGSANTEAFF
TRBV6-1	.	.	TRBJ1-6	TGTGCCAGCAGTGGGGGCAAGTCCAATTCACCCCTCCACTTT	CASSGGKSNSPLHF
TRBV7-3	TRBD2	.	TRBJ2-2	TGTGCCAGCAGCTCGGGACTAGTTACCGGGGAGCTGTTTTTT	CASSSGLVTGELFF
TRBV2	.	many	TRBJ1-2	TGTGCCAGCAGGACTAACTATGGCTACACCTTC	CASRTNYGYTF
TRBV11-2	.	many	TRBJ2-7	TGTGCCAGCAGCTCAGGGGAACTCGGCTACGAGCAGTACTTC	CASSSGELGYEQYF
TRBV28	.	few	TRBJ1-5	TGTGCCAGCAGTCAGAATCCCCCCGGGGTACGTTGGGGCAATCAGCCCCAGCATTTT	CASSQNPPGVRWGNQPQHF
TRBV28	.	.	TRBJ2-5	TGTGCCAGCAGTTTCGATCAGCGTGAAGAGACCCAGTACTTC	CASSFDQREETQYF
TRBV6-1	TRBD1	many	TRBJ1-5	TGTGCCAGCAGATTTGGGACAGGGAGCAATCAGCCCCAGCATTTT	CASRFGTGSNQPQHF
TRBV28	TRBD1	few	TRBJ1-2	TGTGCCAGCAGTTTTCTTCGAGGGGGCAGAGGGTATGGCTACACCTTC	CASSFLRGGRGYGYTF
TRBV29-1	TRBD1	few	TRBJ1-6	TGCAGCGTTGGAACAGGGGATTCACCCCTCCACTTT	CSVGTGDSPLHF
TRBV6-2/TRBV6-3	.	.	TRBJ1-2	TGTGCCAGCAGTTACGACAGCCAGTTAGGCTACACCTTC	CASSYDSQLGYTF
TRBV9	.	many	TRBJ1-1	TGTGCCAGCAGTGTGTCAGTGAACACTGAAGCTTTCTTT	CASSVSVNTEAFF
TRBV12-3/TRBV12-4	.	.	TRBJ1-2	TGTGCCAGTAGTACCCCCGGAGATGGCTACACCTTC	CASSTPGDGYTF
TRBV20-1	.	.	TRBJ1-3	TGCAGTGCTAGAGGGGGTGGGGGAGCTGGAAACACCATATATTTT	CSARGGGGAGNTIYF
TRBV28	.	few	TRBJ1-5	TGTGCCAGCAGTTTAGGGCATGGGGGGGAGAGCAATCAGCCCCAGCATTTT	CASSLGHGGESNQPQHF
TRBV12-3/TRBV12-4	.	few	TRBJ2-4	TGTGCCAGCAGTTTTTTGGGGGGCAAAAACATTCAGTACTTC	CASSFLGGKNIQYF
TRBV6-1	.	.	TRBJ1-3	TGTGCCAGCACCTCAGGGGCTGGAAACACCATATATTTT	CASTSGAGNTIYF
TRBV11-2	.	many	TRBJ2-5	TGTGCCAGCAGCTCCGACAGTTGGGGGGAGACCCAGTACTTC	CASSSDSWGETQYF
TRBV6-1	.	many	TRBJ1-6	TGTGCCAGCAGTCGACAGCGTAGCTCCTATAATTCACCCCTCCACTTT	CASSRQRSSYNSPLHF
TRBV2	.	few	TRBJ2-2	TGTGCCAGCAGTGTTCGGACTACAAACACCGGGGAGCTGTTTTTT	CASSVRTTNTGELFF
TRBV20-1	TRBD1	once	TRBJ2-3	TGCAGTGCTAGGGACAGGGTTGCAGATACGCAGTATTTT	CSARDRVADTQYF
TRBV28	.	many	TRBJ1-2	TGTGCCAGCAGAGACCCCGAGACCATCTATGGCTACACCTTC	CASRDPETIYGYTF
TRBV5-1	TRBD1	.	TRBJ1-1	TGCGCCAGCAGCGGCTCCGGGACAGCAAGTGAAGCTTTCTTT	CASSGSGTASEAFF
TRBV11-2	TRBD2	many	TRBJ2-5	TGTGCCACCTCCACCGGGGTAGCGGGGCAAGTGGGGGAGACCCAGTACTTC	CATSTGVAGQVGETQYF
TRBV5-5	.	few	TRBJ1-1	TGTGCCAGCAGCTTCTGGGGCGCGAACACTGAAGCTTTCTTT	CASSFWGANTEAFF
TRBV11-2	TRBD2	many	TRBJ2-7	TGTGCCAGCAGCAAGGAAGCGGGAGTCTTCGAGCAGTACTTC	CASSKEAGVFEQYF
TRBV28	.	many	TRBJ1-1	TGTGCCAGCAGTTTTTCCGTATCTGAAGCTTTCTTT	CASSFSVSEAFF